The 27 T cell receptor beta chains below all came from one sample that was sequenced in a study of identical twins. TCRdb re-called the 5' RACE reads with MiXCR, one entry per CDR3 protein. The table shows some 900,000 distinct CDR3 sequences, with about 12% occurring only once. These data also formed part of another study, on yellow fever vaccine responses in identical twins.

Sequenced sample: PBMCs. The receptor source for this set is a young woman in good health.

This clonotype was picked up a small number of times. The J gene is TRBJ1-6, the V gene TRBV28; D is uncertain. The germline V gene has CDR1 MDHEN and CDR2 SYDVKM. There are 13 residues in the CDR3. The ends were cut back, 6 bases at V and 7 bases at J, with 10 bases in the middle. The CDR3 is CASRVPKNSPLHF. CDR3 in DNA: TGTGCCAGCAGGGTCCCGAAAAATTCACCCCTCCACTTT. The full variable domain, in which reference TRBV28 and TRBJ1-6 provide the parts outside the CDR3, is DVKVTQSSRYLVKRTGEKVFLECVQDMDHENMFWYRQDPGLGLRLIYFSYDVKMKEKGDIPEGYSVSREKKERFSLILESASTNQTSMYLCASRVPKNSPLHFGNGTRLTVT.

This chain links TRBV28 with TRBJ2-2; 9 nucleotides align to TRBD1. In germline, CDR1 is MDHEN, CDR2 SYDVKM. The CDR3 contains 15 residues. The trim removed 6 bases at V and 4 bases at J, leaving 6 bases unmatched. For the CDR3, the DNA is TGTGCCAGCAGACAGGGGGCGCATGGCACCGGGGAGCTGTTTTTT. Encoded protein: CASRQGAHGTGELFF.

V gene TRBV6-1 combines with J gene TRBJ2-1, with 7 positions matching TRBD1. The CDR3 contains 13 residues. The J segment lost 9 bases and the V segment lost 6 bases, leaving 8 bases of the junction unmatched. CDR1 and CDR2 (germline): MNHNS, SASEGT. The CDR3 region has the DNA TGTGCCAGCAGCACGGGACAGCCTGGTGAGCAGTTCTTC. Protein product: CASSTGQPGEQFF.

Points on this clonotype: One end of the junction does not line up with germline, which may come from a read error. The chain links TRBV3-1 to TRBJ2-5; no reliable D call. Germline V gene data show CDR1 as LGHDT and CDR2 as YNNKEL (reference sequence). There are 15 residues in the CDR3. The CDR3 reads CASTQQWQIQETQYF. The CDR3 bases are TGTGCCAGCACCCAACAATGGCAGATACAAGAGACCCAGTACTTC.

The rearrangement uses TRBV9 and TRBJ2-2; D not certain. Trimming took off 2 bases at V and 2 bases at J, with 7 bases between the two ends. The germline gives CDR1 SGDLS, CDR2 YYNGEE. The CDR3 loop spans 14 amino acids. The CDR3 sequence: CASSVRSNTGELFF. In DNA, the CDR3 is TGTGCCAGCAGCGTGAGGTCAAACACCGGGGAGCTGTTTTTT.

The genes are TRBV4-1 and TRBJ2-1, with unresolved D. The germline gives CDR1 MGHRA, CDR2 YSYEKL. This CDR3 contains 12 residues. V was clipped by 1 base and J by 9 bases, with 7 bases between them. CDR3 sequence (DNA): TGCGCCAGCAGCCAAGGGGGTTTTGAGCAGTTCTTC. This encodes CASSQGGFEQFF.

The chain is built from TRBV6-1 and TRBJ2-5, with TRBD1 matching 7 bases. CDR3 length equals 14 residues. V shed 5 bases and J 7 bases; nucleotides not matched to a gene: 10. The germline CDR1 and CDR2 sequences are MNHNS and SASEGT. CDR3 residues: CASSLSNRQGTQYF. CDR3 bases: TGTGCCAGCAGTCTGTCGAATAGACAGGGGACCCAGTACTTC.

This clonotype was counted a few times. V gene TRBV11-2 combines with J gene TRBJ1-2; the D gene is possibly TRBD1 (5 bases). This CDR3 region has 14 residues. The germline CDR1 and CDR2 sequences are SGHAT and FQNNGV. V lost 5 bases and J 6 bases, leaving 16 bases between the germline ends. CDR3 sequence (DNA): TGTGCCAGCAGCCCCCGGTTGGGGGGGAATGGCTACACCTTC. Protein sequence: CASSPRLGGNGYTF.

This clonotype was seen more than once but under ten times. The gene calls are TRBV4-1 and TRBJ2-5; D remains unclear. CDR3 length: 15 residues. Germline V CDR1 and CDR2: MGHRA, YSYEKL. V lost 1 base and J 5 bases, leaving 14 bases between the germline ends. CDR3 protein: CASSQASASRETQYF. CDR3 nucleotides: TGCGCCAGCAGCCAAGCTTCTGCGTCTAGGGAGACCCAGTACTTC.

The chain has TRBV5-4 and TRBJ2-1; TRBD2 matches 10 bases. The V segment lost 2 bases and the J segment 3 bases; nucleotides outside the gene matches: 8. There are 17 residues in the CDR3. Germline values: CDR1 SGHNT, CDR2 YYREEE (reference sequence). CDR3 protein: CASSFSSGGAIYNEQFF. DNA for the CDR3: TGTGCCAGCAGCTTTTCAAGCGGGGGGGCCATCTACAATGAGCAGTTCTTC.

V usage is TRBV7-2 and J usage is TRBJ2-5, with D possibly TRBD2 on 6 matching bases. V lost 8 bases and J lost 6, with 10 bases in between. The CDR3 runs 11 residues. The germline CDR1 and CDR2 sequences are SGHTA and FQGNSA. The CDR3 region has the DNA TGTGCCAGCGCGGGGCCGCAGACCCAGTACTTC. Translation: CASAGPQTQYF.

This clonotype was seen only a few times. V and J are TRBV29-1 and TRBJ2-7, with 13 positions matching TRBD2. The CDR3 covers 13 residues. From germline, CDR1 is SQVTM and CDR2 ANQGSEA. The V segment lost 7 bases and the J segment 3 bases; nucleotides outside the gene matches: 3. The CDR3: CSGRTSGSYEQYF. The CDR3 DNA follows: TGCAGCGGCCGGACTAGCGGGAGCTACGAGCAGTACTTC.

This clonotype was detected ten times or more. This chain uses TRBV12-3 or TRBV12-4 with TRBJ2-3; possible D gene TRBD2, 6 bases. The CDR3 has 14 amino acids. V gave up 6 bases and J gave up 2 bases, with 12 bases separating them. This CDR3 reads CASSFGGNTDTQYF. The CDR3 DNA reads TGTGCCAGCAGCTTCGGCGGGAACACAGATACGCAGTATTTT.

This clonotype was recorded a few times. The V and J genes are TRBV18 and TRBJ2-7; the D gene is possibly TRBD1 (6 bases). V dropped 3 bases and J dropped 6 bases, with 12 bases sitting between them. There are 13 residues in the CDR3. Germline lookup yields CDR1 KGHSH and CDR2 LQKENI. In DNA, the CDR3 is TGTGCCAGCTCACCGGTCAGGGGCGGCGAGCAGTACGTC. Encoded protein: CASSPVRGGEQYV.

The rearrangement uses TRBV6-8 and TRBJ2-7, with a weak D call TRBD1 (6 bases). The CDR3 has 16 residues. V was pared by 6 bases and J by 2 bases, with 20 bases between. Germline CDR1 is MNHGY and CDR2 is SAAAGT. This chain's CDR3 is CASRTRWQGYAYEQYV. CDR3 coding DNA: TGTGCCAGCAGGACCCGATGGCAGGGGTACGCCTACGAGCAGTACGTC.

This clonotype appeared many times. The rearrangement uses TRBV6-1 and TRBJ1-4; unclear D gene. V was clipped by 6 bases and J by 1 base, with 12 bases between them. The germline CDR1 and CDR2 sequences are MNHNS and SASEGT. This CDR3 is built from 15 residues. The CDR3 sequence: CASSLSLRTNEKLFF. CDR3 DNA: TGTGCCAGCAGCCTATCCCTTAGAACTAATGAAAAACTGTTTTTT.

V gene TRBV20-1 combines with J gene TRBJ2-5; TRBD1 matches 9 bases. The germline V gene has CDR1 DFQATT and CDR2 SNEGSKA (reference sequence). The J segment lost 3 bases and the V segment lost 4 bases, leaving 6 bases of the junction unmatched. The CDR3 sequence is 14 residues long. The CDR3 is CSAIGGTGKETQYF. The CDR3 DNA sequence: TGCAGTGCTATTGGAGGGACAGGGAAAGAGACCCAGTACTTC.

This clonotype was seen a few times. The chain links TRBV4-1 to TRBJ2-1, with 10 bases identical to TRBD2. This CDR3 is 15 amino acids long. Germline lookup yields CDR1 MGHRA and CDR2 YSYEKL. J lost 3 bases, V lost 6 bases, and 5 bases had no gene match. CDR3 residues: CASSPAGGDYNEQFF. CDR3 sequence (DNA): TGCGCCAGCAGTCCAGCGGGGGGGGACTACAATGAGCAGTTCTTC.

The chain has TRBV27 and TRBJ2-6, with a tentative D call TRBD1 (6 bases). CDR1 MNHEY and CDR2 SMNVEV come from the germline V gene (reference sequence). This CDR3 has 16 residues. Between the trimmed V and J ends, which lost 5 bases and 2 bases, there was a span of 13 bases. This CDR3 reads CASSLQGSAGANVLTF. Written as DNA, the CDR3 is TGTGCCAGCAGTCTTCAGGGGAGCGCTGGGGCCAACGTCCTGACTTTC.

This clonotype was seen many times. Here the CDR3 reads CSARDGRAGYYEQYF. Written as DNA, the CDR3 is TGCAGTGCTAGGGACGGGAGGGCCGGCTACTACGAGCAGTACTTC. The J gene is TRBJ2-7, the V gene TRBV20-1; 8 nucleotides align to TRBD2. Germline CDR1 reads DFQATT; CDR2 reads SNEGSKA (reference sequence). This CDR3 contains 15 residues. Germline trimming cut 3 bases from V and 3 bases from J; bases unmatched to any gene: 10.

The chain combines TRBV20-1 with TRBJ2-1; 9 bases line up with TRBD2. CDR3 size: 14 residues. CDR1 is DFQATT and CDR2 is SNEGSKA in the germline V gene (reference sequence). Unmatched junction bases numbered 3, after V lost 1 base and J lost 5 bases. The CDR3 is CSARAGLADNEQFF. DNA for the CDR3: TGCAGTGCTAGAGCGGGACTAGCCGACAATGAGCAGTTCTTC.

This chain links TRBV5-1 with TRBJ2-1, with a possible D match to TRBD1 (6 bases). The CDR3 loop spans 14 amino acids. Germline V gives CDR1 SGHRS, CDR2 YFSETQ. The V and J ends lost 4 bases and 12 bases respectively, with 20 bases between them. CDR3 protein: CASSPDRTVTGQFF. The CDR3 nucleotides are TGCGCCAGCAGCCCGGACCGGACAGTCACGGGGCAGTTCTTC.

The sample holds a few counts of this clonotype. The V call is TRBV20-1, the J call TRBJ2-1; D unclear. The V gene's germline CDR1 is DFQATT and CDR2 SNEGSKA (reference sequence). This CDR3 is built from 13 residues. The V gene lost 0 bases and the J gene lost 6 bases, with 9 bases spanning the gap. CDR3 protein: CSARDLAANEQFF. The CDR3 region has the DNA TGCAGTGCTAGAGATTTGGCAGCCAATGAGCAGTTCTTC.

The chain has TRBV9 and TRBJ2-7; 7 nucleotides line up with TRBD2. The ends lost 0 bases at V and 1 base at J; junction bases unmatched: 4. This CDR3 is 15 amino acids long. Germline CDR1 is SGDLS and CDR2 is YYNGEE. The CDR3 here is CASSVAPAGSYEQYF. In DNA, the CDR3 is TGTGCCAGCAGCGTAGCCCCAGCGGGATCCTACGAGCAGTACTTC. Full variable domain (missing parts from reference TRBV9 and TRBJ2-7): DSGVTQTPKHLITATGQRVTLRCSPRSGDLSVYWYQQSLDQGLQFLIQYYNGEERAKGNILERFSAQQFPDLHSELNLSSLELGDSALYFCASSVAPAGSYEQYFGPGTRLTVT.

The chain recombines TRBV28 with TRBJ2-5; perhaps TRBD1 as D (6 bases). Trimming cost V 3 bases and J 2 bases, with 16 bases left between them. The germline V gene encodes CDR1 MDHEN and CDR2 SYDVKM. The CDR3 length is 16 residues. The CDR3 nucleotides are TGTGCCAGCAGTTTGGGTCTCAGGGGACCGCAAGAGACCCAGTACTTC. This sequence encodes CASSLGLRGPQETQYF.

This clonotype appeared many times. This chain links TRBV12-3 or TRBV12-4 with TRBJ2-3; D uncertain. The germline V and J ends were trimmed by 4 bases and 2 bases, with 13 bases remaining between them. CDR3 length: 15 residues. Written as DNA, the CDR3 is TGTGCCAGCAGTTACCGATGGGATAACACAGATACGCAGTATTTT. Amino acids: CASSYRWDNTDTQYF.

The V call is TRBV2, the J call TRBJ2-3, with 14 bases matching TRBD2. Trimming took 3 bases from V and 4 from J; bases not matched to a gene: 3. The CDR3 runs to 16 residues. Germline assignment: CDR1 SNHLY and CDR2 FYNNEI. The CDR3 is CASSEGLAGAADTQYF. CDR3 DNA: TGTGCCAGCAGTGAGGGACTAGCGGGAGCGGCAGATACGCAGTATTTT.